This T cell receptor (beta chain) was found in a study of blood T cell repertoires in COVID-19. Study context: Collection of acute and convalescent COVID-19 samples took place in the United States, Italy and Spain. Sources were T cells, B-cell-depleted T cells, or PBMCs; the material itself was cDNA or gDNA.

Original processing methods: Amplified reference gene primers provided the basis for estimating nucleated cell counts. Sequencing was performed with immunoSEQ multiplex PCR; in TCRdb, only in-frame clones are kept and a portion is missing. The V and J calls and clone size were taken over from that table, and D and trimming were inferred from the DNA. The table has 60,000 to 65,000 clones, roughly 68% seen once. V lost 8 bases, J lost 6 bases, and 13 bases stayed unmatched. CDR1 SGHTA and CDR2 FQGNSA come from the germline V gene. CDR3 length: 15 residues. This sequence originates from a woman older than 75 with acute or convalescent COVID-19. Material for sequencing was peripheral blood. This rearrangement joins TRBV7-2 to TRBJ2-5; TRBD2 aligns across 9 bases. The CDR3 is CASGVAGAVGKTQYF. CDR3 coding DNA: TGTGCCAGCGGAGTAGCGGGAGCGGTCGGTAAGACCCAGTACTTC.